This TCR beta chain derives from a study of kidney transplant recipient with SARS-CoV-2 infection. This clonotype was recorded a few times. One entry per CDR3 protein results from TCRdb running MiXCR on the reads. This table holds 200,000 to 300,000 distinct CDR3 sequences, roughly 26% found once. CDR3 length: 16 amino acids. V was shortened by 6 bases and J by 4 bases, with 22 bases between the two germline ends. This chain uses TRBV5-3 with TRBJ1-2; unclear D gene. TRBV5-3 is an ORF, and what it does is uncertain. This specimen was a blood sample, taken at baseline and between days 110 and 120 from a kidney transplant recipient. The TCR sequence derives from a male patient between 25 and 40 years old who had COVID-19 and was a kidney transplant recipient. The graft donor may have given rise to some T cells. CDR3 region: CARIELVVRKTYGYTF. The CDR3 DNA reads as TGTGCCAGAATCGAGCTAGTGGTGAGAAAGACCTATGGCTACACCTTC.